What follows are 3 T cell receptor beta chains derived from one specimen sequenced in a study of early T cells in non-severe SARS-CoV-2 infection. MiXCR was run by TCRdb on the 5' RACE reads, yielding one entry per CDR3 protein. Among 65,000 to 75,000 distinct CDR3 sequences listed, 13% were seen once. The sequenced sample consisted of whole blood. These receptors all come from an adult who was a healthcare worker with PCR-confirmed SARS-CoV-2 infection or an uninfected control (not recorded which).

The table lists this clonotype with many counts. J is TRBJ1-2 and V is TRBV3-1; D perhaps matches TRBD1 (5 bases). There are 16 residues in the CDR3. Looked up from germline, CDR1 is LGHDT and CDR2 is YNNKEL (reference sequence). V lost 0 bases and J lost 5, with 16 bases in between. DNA for the CDR3: TGTGCCAGCAGCCAAGATTCGGTCGGGGGACGTTATGGCTACACCTTC. It is translated as CASSQDSVGGRYGYTF.

This clonotype was recorded many times. V gene TRBV7-6 combines with J gene TRBJ2-1; 8 bases map to TRBD1. Germline CDR1 SGHVS, CDR2 FNYEAQ. Trimming at V came to 5 bases and at J to 1 base, leaving 10 bases not matched to a gene. This CDR3 region has 17 residues. CDR3 bases: TGTGCCAGCAGCCTCACCGGACAGGGTTCATCCTACAATGAGCAGTTCTTC. This sequence encodes CASSLTGQGSSYNEQFF.

The rearrangement links TRBV7-9 to TRBJ1-5, with TRBD1 matching 7 bases. Looked up from germline, CDR1 is SEHNR and CDR2 is FQNEAQ (reference sequence). The V and J ends lost 5 bases and 6 bases, in that order; junction bases with no gene match: 7. The CDR3 has 14 amino acids. The CDR3 loop is CASSHDRDLQPQHF. The CDR3 bases are TGTGCCAGCAGCCACGACAGGGATCTTCAGCCCCAGCATTTT.